This T cell receptor beta chain was captured in a study of cytomegalovirus exposure and HLA in healthy donors. The PCR employed 60 Vbeta primers together with 13 Jbeta primers. Authors' processing steps: Per a later analysis, the number of unique TCR beta chains was around 80 million, of which about 11 million were shared. Assay used: immunoSEQ multiplex PCR; TCRdb lists only in-frame clones, some missing. The V and J calls and the clone size are those of that table, but D and trimming were determined from the DNA. Of 170,000 or so clones in the sample, over 70% were seen once. The CDR3 runs to 20 residues. CDR1 and CDR2 (germline): SQVTM, ANQGSEA. Trimming took 6 bases from V and 3 from J; bases not matched to a gene: 24.

V is TRBV29-1 and J is TRBJ2-3; 10 bases match TRBD2. Sequenced sample: PBMCs. The clonotype originates from a woman aged 50 to 60 in good health and CMV-seropositive. The CDR3 DNA reads as TGCAGCGTGAGGGGGCGTCTGGGAACTAGCGGGGTACGACTTACAGATACGCAGTATTTT. Amino acid sequence: CSVRGRLGTSGVRLTDTQYF.